Shown below are 20 T cell receptor beta chains from a single sample sequenced in a study of shared clonotypes between healthy human individuals. Sequenced by immunoSEQ multiplex PCR; TCRdb stores in-frame clones only, minus some. The table has 2 million to 3 million clones, over 85% seen once. Specimen: naive CD4+ T cells from PBMCs. Subset meaning: CD45RA+ positively selected. Receptor source: a man younger than 35 in good health. Some clones in this sample may be carry-over from other donors' samples.

The V gene is TRBV28, the J gene TRBJ2-3, with D tentatively TRBD1 (6 bases). V dropped 7 bases and J dropped 1 base, with 18 bases sitting between them. The CDR3 is 16 amino acids. Looked up from germline, CDR1 is MDHEN and CDR2 is SYDVKM. CDR3 coding DNA: TGTGCCAGCATCTTCTCCGGGACAACCGGCACAGATACGCAGTATTTT. It translates to CASIFSGTTGTDTQYF.

The chain employs TRBV7-9 and TRBJ2-6; D is ambiguous. Germline CDR1 reads SEHNR; CDR2 reads FQNEAQ (reference sequence). The CDR3 consists of 14 residues. The V end was cut by 5 bases, the J end by 5 bases, with 10 bases between. DNA for the CDR3: TGTGCCAGCAGCCCTAGAGCCAGGGCCAACGTCCTGACTTTC. The encoded protein is CASSPRARANVLTF.

This sequence joins TRBV20-1 and TRBJ2-1; D gene unclear. Germline CDR1 is DFQATT and CDR2 is SNEGSKA (reference sequence). The CDR3 runs to 11 residues. Between the trimmed V and J ends, which lost 6 bases and 3 bases, there was a span of 6 bases. The CDR3 spells CSAVNYNEQFF. DNA for the CDR3: TGCAGTGCCGTCAACTACAATGAGCAGTTCTTC.

In its sample, this clone was seen once. The rearrangement uses TRBV5-1 and TRBJ2-1; 11 nucleotides match TRBD2. There are 17 residues in the CDR3. Per germline, CDR1 SGHRS and CDR2 YFSETQ. With 0 bases clipped from V and 3 bases from J, the junction kept 5 bases outside the gene matches. CDR3 protein: CASSLDPSGRNYNEQFF. CDR3 DNA: TGCGCCAGCAGCTTGGACCCTAGCGGGAGGAACTACAATGAGCAGTTCTTC.

This chain links TRBV28 with TRBJ2-1, with 7 bases lining up with TRBD1. Germline CDR1 is MDHEN and CDR2 is SYDVKM. V lost 5 bases and J lost 0; bases outside the gene matches: 10. The CDR3 is 17 amino acids. The CDR3 coding sequence is TGTGCCAGCAGTGCAAGACAGGGCTCGAGCTCCTACAATGAGCAGTTCTTC. Residues: CASSARQGSSSYNEQFF.

Concerning this clone itself: In the same sample, other DNA sequences code for this CDR3. V is TRBV5-6 and J is TRBJ1-1, with D perhaps TRBD1 (5 bases). The CDR3 covers 13 residues. Trimming shortened V by 4 bases and J by 1 base, and 8 bases separated the two germline ends. Germline CDR1 reads SGHDT; CDR2 reads YYEEEE. The CDR3 region has the DNA TGTGCCAGCAGCCTTGACAGGAACACTGAAGCTTTCTTT. This sequence encodes CASSLDRNTEAFF.

This rearrangement joins TRBV14 to TRBJ2-5; 8 nucleotides line up with TRBD2. The germline V gene encodes CDR1 SGHDN and CDR2 FVKESK. V lost 1 base and J lost 11; bases outside the gene matches: 3. The CDR3 length is 12 residues. The CDR3 here is CASSQGRLAQYF. The DNA for the CDR3 is TGTGCCAGCAGCCAAGGCAGACTAGCGCAGTACTTC.

This chain uses TRBV5-1 with TRBJ1-2; 8 bases are a match to TRBD1. J gave up 8 bases and V 0 bases, and 9 bases lay outside the gene matches. The CDR3 totals 15 residues. Germline V gives CDR1 SGHRS, CDR2 YFSETQ. Written as DNA, the CDR3 is TGCGCCAGCAGCTTGGAGGCCAGGGGGCCCGGGGGCTACACCTTC. It yields the protein CASSLEARGPGGYTF.

The rearrangement links TRBV10-1 to TRBJ2-7, with D possibly being TRBD1 (6 bases). This CDR3 spans 14 amino acids. V dropped 3 bases and J dropped 2 bases, with 11 bases sitting between them. Germline CDR1 is WNHNN and CDR2 is SYGVQD (reference sequence). The CDR3 sequence is CASSDPGQTYEQYF. Here the CDR3 DNA reads TGCGCCAGCAGTGACCCAGGACAGACCTACGAGCAGTACTTC.

The J gene is TRBJ2-7, the V gene TRBV5-1; D is perhaps TRBD1 or TRBD2 (5 bases each). This CDR3 has 14 residues. In germline, CDR1 is SGHRS, CDR2 YFSETQ. The ends were cut back, 3 bases at V and 2 bases at J, with 12 bases in the middle. This CDR3 reads CASSSGPETYEQYF. The CDR3 region has the DNA TGCGCCAGCAGCTCGGGACCAGAAACCTACGAGCAGTACTTC.

This clone was seen only a few times. The chain carries TRBV19 and TRBJ2-7; 9 positions agree with TRBD1. The CDR3 length is 18 residues. Trimming took 4 bases from V and 0 from J; bases not matched to a gene: 13. Per germline, CDR1 LNHDA and CDR2 SQIVND (reference sequence). The CDR3 is CASSTYGKGTGSSYEQYF. CDR3 DNA sequence: TGTGCCAGTAGTACGTACGGGAAAGGGACAGGGAGCTCCTACGAGCAGTACTTC.

This chain's CDR3 is CASSNSVRETQYF. In DNA, the CDR3 is TGTGCCAGCAGCAATAGCGTACGGGAGACCCAGTACTTC. The V call is TRBV7-8, the J call TRBJ2-5; D is perhaps TRBD2 (5 bases). The CDR3 is 13 amino acids. With 5 bases removed from V and 5 bases from J, the gap between germline ends came to 12 bases. CDR1 and CDR2 (germline): SGHVS, FQNEAQ.

The chain couples TRBV30 to TRBJ2-3; the D is unclear. The CDR3 extends over 15 amino acids. Germline CDR1 and CDR2: GTSNPN and SVGIG (reference sequence). Trimming took 0 bases from V and 2 from J, leaving 12 bases between them. For the CDR3, the DNA is TGTGCCTGGAGTGTCCCCTACGGTTACACAGATACGCAGTATTTT. This codes for CAWSVPYGYTDTQYF.

J is TRBJ2-1 and V is TRBV6-5; 8 nucleotides match TRBD2. V lost 2 bases and J lost 0; bases outside the gene matches: 3. From germline, CDR1 is MNHEY and CDR2 SVGAGI. This CDR3 has 16 amino acids. The CDR3 loop is CASSYPSGSSYNEQFF. The CDR3 region has the DNA TGTGCCAGCAGTTACCCCAGCGGGAGCTCCTACAATGAGCAGTTCTTC.

The V call is TRBV2, the J call TRBJ1-2; TRBD1 agrees at 8 bases. This CDR3 is built from 16 residues. From germline, CDR1 is SNHLY and CDR2 FYNNEI. V dropped 8 bases and J dropped 6; count of bases not matched to a gene: 17. CDR3 nucleotides: TGTGCCAGCGCTCAGGACAGGGTTGTTTACCAGAATGGCTACACCTTC. It codes for CASAQDRVVYQNGYTF. Together with reference TRBV2 and TRBJ1-2, the CDR3 gives the full variable domain: EPEVTQTPSHQVTQMGQEVILRCVPISNHLYFYWYRQILGQKVEFLVSFYNNEISEKSEIFDDQFSVERPDGSNFTLKIRSTKLEDSAMYFCASAQDRVVYQNGYTFGSGTRLTVV.

The chain links TRBV28 to TRBJ1-4; D possibly corresponds to TRBD1 (6 bases). The CDR3 is made up of 14 amino acids. Between the trimmed V and J ends, which lost 6 bases and 2 bases, there was a span of 10 bases. From germline, CDR1 is MDHEN and CDR2 SYDVKM. CDR3 region: CASRRGATNEKLFF. The CDR3 bases are TGTGCCAGCAGGAGGGGGGCGACTAATGAAAAACTGTTTTTT.

V is TRBV5-4 and J is TRBJ2-3; 15 bases match TRBD2. Trimming took 0 bases from V and 0 from J; bases not matched to a gene: 5. CDR3 length: 19 amino acids. Per germline, CDR1 SGHNT and CDR2 YYREEE (reference sequence). CDR3 DNA: TGTGCCAGCAGCTTGGGGACTAGCGGGAGGGCCCTAAGCACAGATACGCAGTATTTT. It codes for CASSLGTSGRALSTDTQYF.

This rearrangement joins TRBV28 to TRBJ1-1; maybe TRBD1 (6 bases). The V and J ends lost 8 bases and 3 bases respectively, with 19 bases between them. Germline values: CDR1 MDHEN, CDR2 SYDVKM. This CDR3 comprises 15 residues. CDR3 region: CASWREPGAYTEAFF. The DNA of the CDR3 is TGTGCCAGCTGGAGGGAACCAGGGGCCTACACTGAAGCTTTCTTT. Complete variable domain (other parts from reference TRBV28 and TRBJ1-1): DVKVTQSSRYLVKRTGEKVFLECVQDMDHENMFWYRQDPGLGLRLIYFSYDVKMKEKGDIPEGYSVSREKKERFSLILESASTNQTSMYLCASWREPGAYTEAFFGQGTRLTVV.

The chain combines TRBV7-3 with TRBJ2-1, with 8 bases matching TRBD1. Germline assignment: CDR1 SGHTA and CDR2 FQGTGA. This CDR3 spans 16 amino acids. With 4 bases clipped from V and 7 bases from J, the junction kept 12 bases outside the gene matches. The CDR3 spells CASSSAAGGASNEQFF. DNA for the CDR3: TGTGCCAGCAGCTCCGCCGCAGGGGGCGCGTCAAATGAGCAGTTCTTC. Based on the CDR3 plus reference TRBV7-3 and TRBJ2-1, the full variable domain is GAGVSQTPSNKVTEKGKYVELRCDPISGHTALYWYRQSLGQGPEFLIYFQGTGAADDSGLPNDRFFAVRPEGSVSTLKIQRTERGDSAVYLCASSSAAGGASNEQFFGPGTRLTVL.

V usage is TRBV6-5 and J usage is TRBJ1-1; tentatively, D is TRBD1 (5 bases). With 8 bases removed from V and 0 bases from J, the gap between germline ends came to 7 bases. Germline V CDR1 and CDR2: MNHEY, SVGAGI. This CDR3 has 12 residues. Written as DNA, the CDR3 is TGTGCCAGCCAGACAGTGAACACTGAAGCTTTCTTT. Its translation: CASQTVNTEAFF.